The 6 T cell receptor beta chains given below trace back to one sample, sequenced in a study of OX40 agonist ivuxolimab in advanced cancers. Only in-frame clones appear in the TCRdb table, and some are missing; sequencing was by immunoSEQ multiplex PCR. The sample records about 80,000 clones, just over 90% being singletons. This specimen was CD4+ or CD8+ T cells sorted from blood, taken in a trial of the OX40 agonist ivuxolimab. The receptor source for this set is an adult with an advanced solid tumor such as melanoma, head and neck, liver or kidney cancer.

The J gene is TRBJ1-4, the V gene TRBV28; 7 bases agree with TRBD1. The germline V gene encodes CDR1 MDHEN and CDR2 SYDVKM. The CDR3 length is 15 residues. With V trimmed by 2 bases and J by 7 bases, 7 bases remained unmatched. The CDR3 sequence is CASSLIQGQGEKLFF. CDR3 coding DNA: TGTGCCAGCAGTTTAATACAGGGGCAGGGTGAAAAACTGTTTTTT.

This clone appeared a single time. The chain employs TRBV19 and TRBJ2-4; D remains unclear. This CDR3 has 13 amino acids. CDR1 and CDR2 (germline): LNHDA, SQIVND (reference sequence). The V end lost 10 bases, the J end lost 0 bases, and 10 bases lay between the germline ends. The CDR3 loop is CANRRLAKNIQYF. The CDR3 region has the DNA TGTGCCAATCGCCGGCTAGCCAAAAACATTCAGTACTTC. Supplemented by reference TRBV19 and TRBJ2-4, the full variable domain reads DGGITQSPKYLFRKEGQNVTLSCEQNLNHDAMYWYRQDPGQGLRLIYYSQIVNDFQKGDIAEGYSVSREKKESFPLTVTSAQKNPTAFYLCANRRLAKNIQYFGAGTRLSVL.

The chain uses TRBV30 and TRBJ2-1; 8 nucleotides match TRBD2. Germline CDR1 is GTSNPN and CDR2 is SVGIG (reference sequence). V gave up 3 bases and J gave up 6 bases; unmatched junction bases: 7. The CDR3 sequence is 14 residues long. This CDR3 is CAWRQSGSSNEQFF. CDR3 nucleotide sequence: TGTGCCTGGAGACAGAGCGGGAGTTCCAATGAGCAGTTCTTC.

The gene calls are TRBV5-1 and TRBJ1-6; D gene ambiguous. The CDR3 length is 15 residues. The V gene's germline CDR1 is SGHRS and CDR2 YFSETQ. Trimming stripped 0 bases from V and 9 bases from J, with 13 bases between. The CDR3 coding sequence is TGCGCCAGCAGCTTGGATCCGGGTGTATCTTCACCCCTCCACTTT. As protein: CASSLDPGVSSPLHF.

The chain joins TRBV29-1 to TRBJ2-7; 9 nucleotides align to TRBD2. CDR1 SQVTM and CDR2 ANQGSEA come from the germline V gene. V lost 7 bases to trimming and J lost 5 bases; unmatched junction nucleotides: 9. The CDR3 loop spans 13 amino acids. As DNA, the CDR3 is TGCAGCGCCTCCGGGACTAGCAGAAACGAGCAGTACTTC. Its protein is CSASGTSRNEQYF.

V is TRBV19 and J is TRBJ2-5; tentatively, D is TRBD1 (6 bases). From germline, CDR1 is LNHDA and CDR2 SQIVND (reference sequence). The CDR3 sequence is 10 residues long. CDR3 in DNA: TGTGAACAGGGTCAAGAGACCCAGTACTTC. Translating it yields CEQGQETQYF.